What follows describes a single T cell receptor beta chain. Its antigen remains unidentified. No much larger clone exists at a distance of one base, and base qualities are not known. Collaborating institutions collected whole blood in K2EDTA tubes following their own protocols. For TCRbeta analysis, collaborators shipped samples in one of three forms: frozen whole blood, isolated PBMCs, or DNA extracted from either of those sample types. TCRbeta CDR3 regions were amplified from genomic DNA using the immunoSEQ Assay, a bias-controlled multiplex PCR. On the authors' methods: Nucleated cell counts per sample were estimated from amplification of reference gene primers within the assay. To quantify the absolute abundance of each unique TCRbeta CDR3 rearrangement, sequence reads were collapsed and filtered. For each sample, productive Simpson clonality was calculated by taking the square root of Simpson's diversity index across productive rearrangements. This immuneACCESS table, as held by TCRdb, lists in-frame sequences with V and J called but not all clones. Of the missing ones, under half trace to an unresolved V gene in checked studies; the others have no known cause. D and trimming were read from the DNA, whereas the V and J calls and clone size are those reported in that table. This sample holds 90,000 to 120,000 clones; approximately 91% were observed only once. Of the sample, under 7% is held by the ten largest clones.

This record belongs to a study of blood T cell repertoires in COVID-19 (dated by TCRdb to 2020 to 2021). As for the study more broadly: Collaborator samples came from the United States, Italy and Spain and covered acute and convalescent phases of COVID-19. Deeply sampled blood TCRbeta repertoires from subjects exposed to, actively infected with, or recovered from COVID-19 were included in the dataset. Where available, HLA class I and class II types were obtained from metadata supplied by the sample provider rather than from assay-based typing. A freely available public database, intended as a resource for researchers studying the immune response to SARS-CoV-2, is where the repertoires were released. Sample metadata almost always included a de-identified subject ID, COVID-19 status, age in years and sex. The samples were drawn from the first 160 participants of the ongoing ImmuneRACE study and from 1,254 subjects provided by 6 global collaborators. The material from the prospective study consisted of cDNA or gDNA derived from T cells, B-cell-depleted T cells, or PBMCs.

Inclusive of the bounding cysteine and phenylalanine, the CDR3 is 14 residues long. Here the CDR3 DNA is all that survives: 42 bases in frame from base 1. Trimming costs V 5 bases and J 15 bases, and their ends lie 22 bases apart. The germline V gene (reference sequence) gives CDR1 as LNHDA and CDR2 as SQIVND. Beyond this particular receptor, the publication reports: The amount of clinical and demographic metadata varied by source and participant and was provided uncurated.

The chain is made from TRBV19 and TRBJ1-4; TRBD1 is possibly the D segment (5 matching bases). Sequencing was carried out using peripheral blood. The source is a woman aged 60-75 years with acute or convalescent COVID-19. The CDR3 reads CASSPREGLGSMFF. The nucleotide sequence reads as follows: TGTGCCAGTAGTCCTCGGGAGGGGCTTGGATCTATGTTTTTT.